This T cell receptor beta chain is from a study of shared clonotypes between healthy human individuals. The table came from immunoSEQ multiplex PCR; TCRdb's copy has only in-frame clones and leaves some out. The sample shows roughly 2.1 million clones, approximately 94% of them seen only once. Trimming shortened V by 5 bases and J by 10 bases, and 21 bases separated the two germline ends. Germline V gene sequence: CDR1 SGHTA, CDR2 FQGNSA. CDR3 length: 15 residues. It was CD45RO-negative cells, positively selected for CCR7, that made up naive CD8 cells, with terminally differentiated effector memory CD45RA+ cells excluded.

This sequence originates from a man between 18 and 35 years old in good health. Some clones in this sample may be carry-over from other donors' samples. Sequencing was done on a sample of naive CD8+ T cells from PBMCs. The chain joins TRBV7-2 to TRBJ1-3, with D possibly TRBD1 on 6 matching bases. CDR3 protein: CASSVDSRVVGTIYF. The CDR3 nucleotides read TGTGCCAGCAGCGTGGACAGTAGAGTAGTGGGGACCATATATTTT.